The present T cell receptor (beta chain) was sequenced within a study of T cells in Graves' hyperthyroidism and ophthalmopathy. General study points: Ophthalmopathy prediction by the model preceded onset by a median about 6.3 months. Blood samples included most of the expanded thyroid clonotypes exceeding 0.001.

For this clonotype: Its specificity is unknown.

TCR beta CDR3 sequences were amplified from RNA transcripts. RT-PCR in the first round (using the HTBI primer set) targeted the TCR CDR3. In TCRdb, the multiplex PCR reads were re-called with MiXCR into one record per CDR3 protein. The data contain over 650,000 distinct CDR3 sequences, roughly 45% of them singletons. This CDR3 spans 15 amino acids. The V gene's germline CDR1 is SEHNR and CDR2 FQNEAQ (reference sequence). Trimming left V 2 bases short and J 5 bases short, with 13 bases between. The source material was peripheral blood or thyroid tissue (not recorded which). The receptor was derived from an adult man with Graves' disease, either hyperthyroidism or ophthalmopathy (not recorded which). The rearrangement uses TRBV7-9 and TRBJ1-5, with TRBD1 as a possible D gene (6 bases). The CDR3 sequence is CASSLHRAGDQPQHF. For the CDR3, the DNA is TGTGCCAGCAGCTTACACAGGGCCGGTGATCAGCCCCAGCATTTT.